A single sample gave rise to the 14 T cell receptor beta chains below, sequenced in a study of shared clonotypes between healthy human individuals (dated by TCRdb to 2020 to 2021). Library generation was performed with the immunoSEQ multiplex PCR assay. TCRdb's version of the immuneACCESS table is confined to in-frame rearrangements and falls short of the full clone set. An unresolved V gene accounts for under half of the shortfall where checked; the remainder is of unknown origin. For this sample there are under 1,100,000 clones; 75% to 85% appear just once. 0.55% to 0.7% of the sample is held by the ten biggest clonotypes. Sequenced: memory CD4+ T cells from PBMCs. Read against the paper, the sample's cell subset or site label means: CD45RA-negative fraction. The receptor set was obtained from a man aged 18 to 29 in good health. Some clones in this sample may be carry-over from other donors' samples.

This rearrangement joins TRBV7-3 to TRBJ1-5; D gene uncertain. The V gene's germline CDR1 is SGHTA and CDR2 FQGTGA. V was shortened by 3 bases and J by 7 bases, with 10 bases between the two germline ends. The CDR3 sequence is 13 residues long. CDR3 in DNA: TGTGCCAGCAGCTTGGACGTGGACCAGCCCCAGCATTTT. It specifies CASSLDVDQPQHF.

Notes on this clone: Other DNA sequences in the sample encode the same CDR3. V is TRBV5-1 and J is TRBJ2-3, with D perhaps given as TRBD1 or TRBD2 (5 bases each). The V end was cut by 0 bases, the J end by 4 bases, with 9 bases between. The germline gives CDR1 SGHRS, CDR2 YFSETQ. This CDR3 has 14 residues. The CDR3 region has the DNA TGCGCCAGCAGCTTGGAGGGGCGGGCAGATACGCAGTATTTT. Protein sequence: CASSLEGRADTQYF.

The chain recombines TRBV5-1 with TRBJ1-6, with D tentatively TRBD1 (5 bases). Germline CDR1 is SGHRS and CDR2 is YFSETQ. V lost 7 bases, J lost 7 bases, and 21 bases lay in between. The CDR3 covers 16 residues. CDR3 sequence (DNA): TGCGCCAGCGGTATTGGTCCTCAGGGATCGAATTCACCCCTCCACTTT. Translating gives CASGIGPQGSNSPLHF.

Notes on this clone: Other DNA sequences of this sample code for an identical CDR3. The rearrangement links TRBV5-4 to TRBJ2-7; TRBD2 matches at 7 bases. Germline trimming cut 1 base from V and 6 bases from J; bases unmatched to any gene: 10. Germline CDR1 SGHNT, CDR2 YYREEE (reference sequence). The CDR3 has 15 amino acids. This CDR3 is CASSLSLAGVSEQYF. As DNA, the CDR3 is TGTGCCAGCAGCTTGAGTTTGGCGGGAGTTTCCGAGCAGTACTTC. Together with reference TRBV5-4 and TRBJ2-7, the CDR3 gives the full variable domain: ETGVTQSPTHLIKTRGQQVTLRCSSQSGHNTVSWYQQALGQGPQFIFQYYREEENGRGNFPPRFSGLQFPNYSSELNVNALELDDSALYLCASSLSLAGVSEQYFGPGTRLTVT.

This clone was observed a single time. The genes are TRBV5-4 and TRBJ2-3; D is unclear. Looked up from germline, CDR1 is SGHNT and CDR2 is YYREEE (reference sequence). V dropped 2 bases and J dropped 0 bases, with 13 bases sitting between them. The length of the CDR3 is 16 residues. The CDR3 is CASSLMAHTSTDTQYF. The CDR3 DNA is TGTGCCAGCAGCTTAATGGCTCACACTAGCACAGATACGCAGTATTTT.

The V call is TRBV6-4, the J call TRBJ2-2, with 7 bases that match TRBD1. Losses at the gene ends were 6 bases for V and 1 base for J; bases not matched to a gene: 5. The CDR3 loop spans 15 amino acids. Germline CDR1 MRHNA, CDR2 SNTAGT. CDR3 amino acids: CASSRDSWNTGELFF. CDR3 sequence (DNA): TGTGCCAGCAGCAGGGACAGTTGGAACACCGGGGAGCTGTTTTTT.

The chain joins TRBV15 to TRBJ2-7, with 9 bases identical to TRBD1. The V gene's germline CDR1 is LNHNV and CDR2 YYDKDF (reference sequence). The CDR3 has 14 amino acids. The junction had 5 bases not matched to a gene; V was cut back by 3 bases and J by 5 bases. CDR3 sequence reads: CATSSQGTGNEQYF. The CDR3 nucleotides read TGTGCCACCAGCAGTCAAGGGACAGGGAACGAGCAGTACTTC.

The CDR3 loop reads CASSSGQPVGLDGYTF. The DNA of the CDR3 is TGCGCCAGCAGCTCGGGACAGCCCGTTGGGCTCGATGGCTACACCTTC. The chain is built from TRBV5-1 and TRBJ1-2, with 7 bases aligning to TRBD1. V shed 3 bases and J 6 bases; nucleotides not matched to a gene: 14. This CDR3 comprises 16 residues. Per germline, CDR1 SGHRS and CDR2 YFSETQ. Full variable domain (remainder filled in from reference TRBV5-1 and TRBJ1-2): KAGVTQTPRYLIKTRGQQVTLSCSPISGHRSVSWYQQTPGQGLQFLFEYFSETQRNKGNFPGRFSGRQFSNSRSEMNVSTLELGDSALYLCASSSGQPVGLDGYTFGSGTRLTVV.

This sequence joins TRBV29-1 and TRBJ2-5; 12 nucleotides agree with TRBD2. Germline V CDR1 and CDR2: SQVTM, ANQGSEA. CDR3 length: 12 amino acids. J gave up 5 bases and V 7 bases, and 2 bases lay outside the gene matches. CDR3 bases: TGCAGCGCGACTAGCGGGAGTGAGACCCAGTACTTC. Translation: CSATSGSETQYF.

This clone was observed a single time. The rearrangement uses TRBV11-2 and TRBJ2-1; D unclear. Germline V gives CDR1 SGHAT, CDR2 FQNNGV. This CDR3 comprises 15 residues. Trimming cost V 1 base and J 0 bases, with 7 bases left between them. The CDR3 nucleotides are TGTGCCAGCAGCTTAGGGCAGTACTCCTACAATGAGCAGTTCTTC. It specifies CASSLGQYSYNEQFF.

This chain links TRBV7-6 with TRBJ1-2; 10 bases are a match to TRBD1. CDR3 length equals 11 residues. CDR1 is SGHVS, CDR2 FNYEAQ, per germline. Unmatched junction bases numbered 1, after V lost 9 bases and J lost 6 bases. The CDR3 region has the DNA TGTGCCAGTGGACAGGGGGATGGCTACACCTTC. It codes for CASGQGDGYTF.

The V gene is TRBV6-5, the J gene TRBJ2-4, with D perhaps TRBD2 (6 bases). Trimming cost V 5 bases and J 0 bases, with 8 bases left between them. Germline assignment: CDR1 MNHEY and CDR2 SVGAGI. The CDR3 totals 14 residues. CDR3 region: CASSTGLAKNIQYF. The DNA of the CDR3 is TGTGCCAGCAGTACGGGACTAGCCAAAAACATTCAGTACTTC.

On this clone itself: At one boundary the junction diverges from the germline segment, which might be a read error. The J gene is TRBJ2-7, the V gene TRBV2, with D tentatively TRBD1 or TRBD2 (5 bases each). Germline assignment: CDR1 SNHLY and CDR2 FYNNEI. CDR3 size: 11 residues. Here the CDR3 reads CASTEWGEQYF. The CDR3 DNA sequence: TGTGCCAGCACTGAATGGGGGGAGCAGTACTTC.

Only one count was recorded for this clone. V and J are TRBV19 and TRBJ2-1; D is possibly TRBD1 or TRBD2 (6 bases each). The CDR3 runs to 14 residues. Germline V gives CDR1 LNHDA, CDR2 SQIVND (reference sequence). Between the trimmed V and J ends, which lost 4 bases and 6 bases, there was a span of 13 bases. The CDR3 sequence: CASSRGRDSNEQFF. The CDR3 bases are TGTGCCAGTAGTAGGGGGCGGGATTCCAATGAGCAGTTCTTC.